The 23 T cell receptor beta chains in this list originate from one sample, sequenced in a study of blood T cell repertoires in COVID-19. Here immunoSEQ multiplex PCR was the method, and the copy in TCRdb shows in-frame clones only, minus some. The sample includes some 330,000 clones, 88% seen only once; the top ten take 5% to 6%. The material sequenced was PBMCs or T cells enriched from blood (not recorded which). The origin of the receptors is a man aged 25 to 45 who had recovered from COVID-19.

The chain employs TRBV5-1 and TRBJ1-5; possibly TRBD1 for D (5 bases). V lost 2 bases to trimming and J lost 10 bases, with 16 bases between them. The germline V gene encodes CDR1 SGHRS and CDR2 YFSETQ. The length of the CDR3 is 14 residues. For the CDR3, the DNA is TGCGCCAGCAGCTTTGAGGGGCGCGGGGGTCCCCAGCATTTT. This encodes CASSFEGRGGPQHF.

The CDR3 region is CATRTDRAKDEAFF. For the CDR3, the DNA is TGTGCCACTCGCACGGACAGGGCGAAGGATGAAGCTTTCTTT. J is TRBJ1-1 and V is TRBV2; 8 bases are a match to TRBD1. V lost 10 bases and J lost 7; bases outside the gene matches: 14. CDR1 is SNHLY, CDR2 FYNNEI, per germline. This CDR3 region has 14 residues.

This clone appeared a few times. The chain employs TRBV5-5 and TRBJ2-2, with 7 bases fitting TRBD1. The CDR3 has 15 amino acids. V dropped 4 bases and J dropped 4; count of bases not matched to a gene: 7. Per germline, CDR1 SGHKS and CDR2 YYEKEE (reference sequence). CDR3 amino acids: CASSVMTGITGELFF. For the CDR3, the DNA is TGTGCCAGCAGCGTCATGACAGGGATCACCGGGGAGCTGTTTTTT.

This sequence joins TRBV10-2 and TRBJ2-7; D remains unclear. The germline V gene has CDR1 WSHSY and CDR2 SAAADI. V lost 6 bases and J 2 bases, leaving 20 bases between the germline ends. The CDR3 contains 16 residues. CDR3 nucleotides: TGCGCCAGCAGCGAGATACTCCTAATGGGCCCCTACGAGCAGTACTTC. Protein sequence: CASSEILLMGPYEQYF.

This clone has a handful of counts. V and J are TRBV2 and TRBJ1-2, with 11 positions matching TRBD1. The CDR3 spans 15 residues. The germline gives CDR1 SNHLY, CDR2 FYNNEI. Germline trimming cut 6 bases from V and 3 bases from J; bases unmatched to any gene: 6. The CDR3 protein is CASSGGQGGDYGYTF. CDR3 nucleotides: TGTGCCAGCAGCGGGGGACAGGGGGGAGACTATGGCTACACCTTC.

The chain carries TRBV29-1 and TRBJ2-3; TRBD2 matches 9 bases. In germline, CDR1 is SQVTM, CDR2 ANQGSEA. CDR3 length: 15 residues. Losses at the gene ends were 6 bases for V and 2 bases for J; bases not matched to a gene: 9. CDR3 sequence reads: CSVVGVAGATDTQYF. The CDR3 region has the DNA TGCAGCGTGGTCGGGGTAGCGGGGGCCACAGATACGCAGTATTTT.

This chain uses TRBV3-1 (or the pseudogene TRBV3-2) with TRBJ1-4; D is unresolved. Trimming removed 1 base at V and 5 bases at J, with 11 bases between. Germline lookup yields CDR1 LGHDT and CDR2 YNNKEL (reference sequence). The CDR3 is 15 residues long. The CDR3 protein is CASSQGGFKNEKLFF. The CDR3 DNA follows: TGTGCCAGCAGCCAAGGCGGTTTCAAGAATGAAAAACTGTTTTTT.

The rearrangement uses TRBV20-1 and TRBJ2-7; D is ambiguous. Trimming stripped 6 bases from V and 4 bases from J, with 10 bases between. This CDR3 has 11 amino acids. CDR1 and CDR2 from the germline V gene are DFQATT and SNEGSKA (reference sequence). The DNA for the CDR3 is TGCAGTGCCCCCTTCCCTTACGAGCAGTACTTC. Translated, it gives CSAPFPYEQYF.

The chain recombines TRBV27 with TRBJ1-4; unclear D gene. CDR1 and CDR2 (germline): MNHEY, SMNVEV (reference sequence). The ends were cut back, 5 bases at V and 0 bases at J, with 10 bases in the middle. The CDR3 has 15 amino acids. CDR3 in amino acids: CASSPLPTTNEKLFF. CDR3 DNA sequence: TGTGCCAGCAGTCCACTCCCCACAACTAATGAAAAACTGTTTTTT. The variable domain in full, with the rest retrieved from reference TRBV27 and TRBJ1-4, is EAQVTQNPRYLITVTGKKLTVTCSQNMNHEYMSWYRQDPGLGLRQIYYSMNVEVTDKGDVPEGYKVSRKEKRNFPLILESPSPNQTSLYFCASSPLPTTNEKLFFGSGTQLSVL.

The rearrangement joins TRBV19 to TRBJ1-2, with D unclear. The CDR3 extends over 16 amino acids. V lost 7 bases and J 8 bases, leaving 26 bases between the germline ends. Germline CDR1 is LNHDA and CDR2 is SQIVND (reference sequence). The CDR3: CASTGTPSRHGRGYTF. CDR3 coding DNA: TGTGCCAGTACGGGAACGCCCTCAAGGCATGGCCGGGGCTACACCTTC.

This clone was recorded only once. The V gene is TRBV5-4, the J gene TRBJ1-6, with TRBD1 matching 7 bases. CDR3 size: 12 residues. V trimming: 1 base; J trimming: 14 bases; junction bases outside the gene matches: 3. Looked up from germline, CDR1 is SGHNT and CDR2 is YYREEE (reference sequence). The CDR3: CASSLTGEALHF. The CDR3 nucleotides are TGTGCCAGCAGCTTGACAGGGGAAGCCCTCCACTTT.

This clone showed up just once. The J gene is TRBJ1-1, the V gene TRBV27; 7 bases match TRBD1. The CDR3 is 15 amino acids. Unmatched junction bases numbered 10, after V lost 5 bases and J lost 4 bases. CDR1 and CDR2 from the germline V gene are MNHEY and SMNVEV (reference sequence). CDR3 sequence: CASSLLRGVGTEAFF. DNA of the CDR3: TGTGCCAGCAGTCTCCTCAGGGGGGTAGGCACTGAAGCTTTCTTT.

The chain links TRBV10-2 to TRBJ1-1; D ambiguous. This CDR3 is built from 13 residues. CDR1 and CDR2 from the germline V gene are WSHSY and SAAADI. Trimming took 10 bases from V and 4 from J, leaving 16 bases between them. CDR3: CATLLRLSTEAFF. CDR3 DNA: TGCGCCACCCTGCTCAGACTGAGCACTGAAGCTTTCTTT.

This chain joins TRBV28 and TRBJ2-5; 9 nucleotides agree with TRBD1. V was pared by 6 bases and J by 7 bases, with 6 bases of the junction left unmatched. The germline gives CDR1 MDHEN, CDR2 SYDVKM. The CDR3 has 13 residues. The CDR3 sequence: CASRNRGLGTQYF. In DNA form, the CDR3 reads TGTGCCAGCAGGAACAGGGGGCTGGGGACCCAGTACTTC.

The rearrangement uses TRBV5-4 and TRBJ2-5, with TRBD2 matching over 7 bases. Germline assignment: CDR1 SGHNT and CDR2 YYREEE (reference sequence). J gave up 2 bases and V 0 bases, and 4 bases lay outside the gene matches. CDR3 size: 15 residues. CDR3 nucleotide sequence: TGTGCCAGCAGCTTGGAAGCGGGGCCTCAAGAGACCCAGTACTTC. Translated: CASSLEAGPQETQYF.

This clone was counted a few times. The same CDR3 is also encoded by other DNA sequences in this sample. The chain couples TRBV3-1 (or the pseudogene TRBV3-2) to TRBJ1-6, with D possibly being TRBD1 (5 bases). Germline-derived CDR1 and CDR2 are LGHDT and YNNKEL (reference sequence). The CDR3 has 12 residues. V dropped 4 bases and J dropped 13 bases, with 11 bases sitting between them. This CDR3 is CASSRGGGPLHF. The DNA for the CDR3 is TGTGCCAGCAGCCGGGGGGGAGGTCCCCTCCACTTT.

This chain connects TRBV7-9 to TRBJ2-3; 10 bases align to TRBD1. The CDR3 runs to 15 residues. V was pared by 5 bases and J by 6 bases, with 8 bases of the junction left unmatched. Germline lookup yields CDR1 SEHNR and CDR2 FQNEAQ (reference sequence). The CDR3 DNA sequence: TGTGCCAGCAGCCCTTGGACAGGGGGTTTGGATACGCAGTATTTT. The encoded protein is CASSPWTGGLDTQYF.

This clone is a singleton in its sample. This rearrangement joins TRBV5-1 to TRBJ2-7; 14 bases agree with TRBD2. CDR1 is SGHRS, CDR2 YFSETQ, per germline. This CDR3 contains 16 residues. Unmatched junction bases numbered 6, after V lost 5 bases and J lost 2 bases. In DNA, the CDR3 is TGCGCCAGCAGTGGCGGGACTAGCGGGGGAACCTACGAGCAGTACTTC. Its translation is CASSGGTSGGTYEQYF.

The chain links TRBV5-1 to TRBJ2-1; possibly TRBD1 for D (6 bases). Trimming stripped 1 base from V and 1 base from J, with 9 bases between. The CDR3 spans 15 residues. Germline V CDR1 and CDR2: SGHRS, YFSETQ. The CDR3 nucleotides read TGCGCCAGCAGCTTGAATACAGGGTCCTACAATGAGCAGTTCTTC. It specifies CASSLNTGSYNEQFF. Based on the CDR3 plus reference TRBV5-1 and TRBJ2-1, the full variable domain is KAGVTQTPRYLIKTRGQQVTLSCSPISGHRSVSWYQQTPGQGLQFLFEYFSETQRNKGNFPGRFSGRQFSNSRSEMNVSTLELGDSALYLCASSLNTGSYNEQFFGPGTRLTVL.

The chain uses TRBV28 and TRBJ1-4; tentatively, D is TRBD1 (6 bases). CDR1 is MDHEN and CDR2 is SYDVKM in the germline V gene. V was cut by 2 bases and J by 4 bases, with 11 bases left in between. The CDR3 covers 15 residues. The CDR3 is CASSLTGQVNEKLFF. The DNA for the CDR3 is TGTGCCAGCAGTTTAACGGGACAAGTTAATGAAAAACTGTTTTTT.

The V call is TRBV6-5, the J call TRBJ2-2; 10 bases are shared with TRBD2. V lost 4 bases and J lost 3; bases outside the gene matches: 2. The CDR3 is 15 amino acids. Germline CDR1 reads MNHEY; CDR2 reads SVGAGI. CDR3 amino acids: CASSSLAGDTGELFF. DNA of the CDR3: TGTGCCAGCAGTTCCCTAGCGGGGGACACCGGGGAGCTGTTTTTT.

In this sample, this clone turned up once. V is TRBV18 and J is TRBJ1-6, with D unresolved. CDR3 length: 15 amino acids. V lost 5 bases to trimming and J lost 6 bases, with 14 bases between them. Per the germline V gene, CDR1 is KGHSH and CDR2 is LQKENI. CDR3 protein: CASSAGKDGNSPLHF. The CDR3 DNA sequence: TGTGCCAGCTCAGCGGGGAAGGACGGTAATTCACCCCTCCACTTT.

This clone was seen only once. The sample carries other DNA sequences with the same CDR3. V and J are TRBV7-3 and TRBJ2-3; TRBD1 agrees at 9 bases. This CDR3 is 14 amino acids long. Trimming cost V 3 bases and J 3 bases; bases outside gene matches: 1. The germline V gene encodes CDR1 SGHTA and CDR2 FQGTGA. This CDR3 is CASSLTGGTDTQYF. The DNA of the CDR3 is TGTGCCAGCAGCTTGACAGGGGGGACAGATACGCAGTATTTT.